The present T cell receptor beta chain was sequenced within a study of neoadjuvant anti-PD-1 for oral cavity cancer. On this clone: Its antigen is unidentified.

Assay: immunoSEQ multiplex PCR; the TCRdb copy retains only in-frame clones and omits some. Of some 15,000 clones detected, over 55% appear once; the ten largest clones hold 3% to 3.5%. The CDR3 spans 13 residues. Germline V gene data show CDR1 as MNHNS and CDR2 as SASEGT. The germline V and J ends were trimmed by 3 bases and 6 bases, with 11 bases remaining between them. Overall study findings and caveats: Pretreatment Treg/Th17 ratio correlated inversely with post-treatment tumor clonality.

This clonotype was sampled from a person aged 35-79 years with oral cavity squamous cell carcinoma. The chain combines TRBV6-1 with TRBJ1-1; D is perhaps TRBD1 (6 bases). The sequences come from PBMCs, collected before nivolumab (anti-PD-1) treatment. This chain's CDR3 is CASSDRGRAEAFF. In DNA form, the CDR3 reads TGTGCCAGCAGTGACAGGGGCCGAGCTGAAGCTTTCTTT.